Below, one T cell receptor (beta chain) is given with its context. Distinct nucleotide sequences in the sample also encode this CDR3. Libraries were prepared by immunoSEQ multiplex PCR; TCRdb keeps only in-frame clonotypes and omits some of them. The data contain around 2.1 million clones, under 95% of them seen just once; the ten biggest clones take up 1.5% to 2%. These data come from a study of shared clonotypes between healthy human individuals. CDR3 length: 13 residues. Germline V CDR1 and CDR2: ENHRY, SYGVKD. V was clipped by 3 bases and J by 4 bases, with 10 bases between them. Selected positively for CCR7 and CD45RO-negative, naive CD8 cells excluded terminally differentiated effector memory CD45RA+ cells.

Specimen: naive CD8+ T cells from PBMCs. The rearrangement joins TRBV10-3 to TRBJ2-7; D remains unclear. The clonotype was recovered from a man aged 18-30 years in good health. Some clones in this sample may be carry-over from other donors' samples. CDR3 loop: CAISEGVGYEQYF. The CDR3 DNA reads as TGTGCCATCAGTGAAGGTGTGGGGTACGAGCAGTACTTC.